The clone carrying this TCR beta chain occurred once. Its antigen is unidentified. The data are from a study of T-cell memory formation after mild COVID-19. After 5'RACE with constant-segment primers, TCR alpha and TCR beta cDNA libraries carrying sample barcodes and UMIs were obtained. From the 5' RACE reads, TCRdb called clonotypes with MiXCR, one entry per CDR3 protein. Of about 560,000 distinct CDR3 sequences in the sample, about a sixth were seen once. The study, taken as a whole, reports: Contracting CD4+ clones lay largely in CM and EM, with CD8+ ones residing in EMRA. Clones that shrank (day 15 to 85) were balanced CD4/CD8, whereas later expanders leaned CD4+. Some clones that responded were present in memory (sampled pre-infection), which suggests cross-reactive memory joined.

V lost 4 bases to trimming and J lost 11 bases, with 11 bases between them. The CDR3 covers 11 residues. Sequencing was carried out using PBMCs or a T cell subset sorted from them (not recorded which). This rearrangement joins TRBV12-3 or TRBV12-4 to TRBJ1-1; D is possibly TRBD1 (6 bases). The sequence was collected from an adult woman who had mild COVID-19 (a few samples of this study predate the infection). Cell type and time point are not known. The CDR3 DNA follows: TGTGCCAGCAGTTCAGGGGTGGGGGCTTTCTTT. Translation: CASSSGVGAFF.